These 27 T cell receptor beta chains were all obtained from the same sample, sequenced in a study of cytomegalovirus exposure and HLA in healthy donors. The PCR contained 60 Vbeta and 13 Jbeta primers. Sequenced by immunoSEQ multiplex PCR; TCRdb stores in-frame clones only, minus some. The sample carries approximately 140,000 clones, 81% recorded once. Sample: PBMCs. All receptors derive from a young man in good health and CMV-seronegative.

This chain joins TRBV6-1 and TRBJ1-2; D ambiguous. The CDR3 is 13 amino acids. V dropped 3 bases and J dropped 4 bases, with 9 bases sitting between them. Germline V lookup: CDR1 MNHNS, CDR2 SASEGT. The CDR3 bases are TGTGCCAGCAGTGATATGGGAGCCTATGGCTACACCTTC. Protein sequence: CASSDMGAYGYTF.

The count of this clone is one. The chain uses TRBV5-6 and TRBJ1-4, with D uncertain. Germline V gene data show CDR1 as SGHDT and CDR2 as YYEEEE. This CDR3 is built from 16 residues. Trimming stripped 2 bases from V and 4 bases from J, with 15 bases between. CDR3 in amino acids: CASSLVGPQNNEKLFF. CDR3 DNA sequence: TGTGCCAGCAGCTTAGTTGGGCCACAGAATAATGAAAAACTGTTTTTT.

In its sample, this clone was seen once. The genes are TRBV5-1 and TRBJ2-3, with 7 bases matching TRBD2. From germline, CDR1 is SGHRS and CDR2 YFSETQ. CDR3 length equals 16 residues. Trimming at V came to 6 bases and at J to 6 bases, leaving 16 bases not matched to a gene. The CDR3 region has the DNA TGCGCCAGCAACAATCCCCCGGACGGGGGGATTGATACGCAGTATTTT. Its protein product is CASNNPPDGGIDTQYF.

V is TRBV6-6 and J is TRBJ2-3; D remains ambiguous. V dropped 2 bases and J dropped 6 bases, with 18 bases sitting between them. In germline, CDR1 is MNHNY, CDR2 SVGAGI (reference sequence). There are 16 residues in the CDR3. The CDR3 coding sequence is TGTGCCAGCAGTTACGGAGTTTTCAAAGGTTCGGATACGCAGTATTTT. Translation gives CASSYGVFKGSDTQYF.

The chain joins TRBV6-6 to TRBJ2-7, with D unclear. The V and J ends lost 4 bases and 0 bases respectively, with 13 bases between them. The germline V gene has CDR1 MNHNY and CDR2 SVGAGI (reference sequence). This CDR3 has 15 residues. The CDR3 loop reads CASSSSTLHSYEQYF. The CDR3 DNA reads as TGTGCCAGCAGTTCTAGTACACTGCACTCCTACGAGCAGTACTTC.

This clone was seen once. The chain carries TRBV5-1 and TRBJ2-5; tentatively, D is TRBD1 (6 bases). The J call is uncertain, as TRBJ2-7 better fits the DNA end. This CDR3 spans 15 amino acids. CDR1 SGHRS and CDR2 YFSETQ come from the germline V gene. CDR3 nucleotides: TGCGCCAGCAGCGTCCGGACAGCCGGGTCTGGCGAGCAGTACTTC. This sequence encodes CASSVRTAGSGEQYF.

The V call is TRBV6-1, the J call TRBJ2-3, with 9 bases matching TRBD1. Germline V gene lookup returns CDR1 MNHNS and CDR2 SASEGT. Trimming took 4 bases from V and 3 from J; bases not matched to a gene: 5. This CDR3 spans 15 amino acids. The CDR3 spells CASSVRDRETDTQYF. CDR3 sequence (DNA): TGTGCCAGCAGTGTTAGGGACAGGGAAACAGATACGCAGTATTTT.

Written as DNA, the CDR3 is TGTGCCTGGGATAGGGGCCGAGTGAGCACAGATACGCAGTATTTT. Its protein product is CAWDRGRVSTDTQYF. The chain employs TRBV30 and TRBJ2-3; tentatively, D is TRBD1 (5 bases). V was cut by 5 bases and J by 0 bases, with 15 bases left in between. The CDR3 sequence is 15 residues long. The V gene's germline CDR1 is GTSNPN and CDR2 SVGIG (reference sequence).

The chain recombines TRBV5-1 with TRBJ2-2; TRBD1 aligns across 8 bases. From germline, CDR1 is SGHRS and CDR2 YFSETQ. CDR3 length equals 17 residues. After removal of 4 bases from V and 3 bases from J, the junction contained 11 bases not matched to a gene. The CDR3 loop reads CASSPKFSGGDTGELFF. The DNA for the CDR3 is TGCGCCAGCAGCCCCAAATTTTCAGGGGGCGACACCGGGGAGCTGTTTTTT. Full variable domain (outside the CDR3, taken from reference TRBV5-1 and TRBJ2-2): KAGVTQTPRYLIKTRGQQVTLSCSPISGHRSVSWYQQTPGQGLQFLFEYFSETQRNKGNFPGRFSGRQFSNSRSEMNVSTLELGDSALYLCASSPKFSGGDTGELFFGEGSRLTVL.

The rearrangement uses TRBV10-2 and TRBJ2-7; 9 bases match TRBD1. Germline CDR1 reads WSHSY; CDR2 reads SAAADI. J gave up 0 bases and V 6 bases, and 3 bases lay outside the gene matches. This CDR3 comprises 14 residues. CDR3 sequence (DNA): TGCGCCAGCAGCGAGACAGGGGGCTCCTACGAGCAGTACTTC. As protein: CASSETGGSYEQYF.

This rearrangement joins TRBV5-8 to TRBJ1-1, with unresolved D. Trimming pared 1 base from V and 4 bases from J, leaving 14 bases between. CDR1 and CDR2 (germline): SGHTS, YDEGEE. This CDR3 comprises 15 residues. The CDR3, as DNA: TGTGCCAGCAGCTTGTTCCTTGGAGGGTCCACTGAAGCTTTCTTT. Translating it yields CASSLFLGGSTEAFF.

This chain joins TRBV11-2 and TRBJ1-2, with D possibly being TRBD1 (6 bases). V was clipped by 5 bases and J by 5 bases, with 15 bases between them. Germline V gene data show CDR1 as SGHAT and CDR2 as FQNNGV. The CDR3 covers 14 residues. CDR3 protein: CASSITQGEYGYTF. The CDR3 bases are TGTGCCAGCAGCATCACACAGGGAGAGTATGGCTACACCTTC.

This chain uses TRBV10-1 with TRBJ2-7; D unresolved. The V and J ends lost 3 bases and 2 bases respectively, with 11 bases between them. Per germline, CDR1 WNHNN and CDR2 SYGVQD (reference sequence). The CDR3 extends over 14 amino acids. The DNA of the CDR3 is TGCGCCAGCAGTGAAAATTCCGCGGCCTACGAGCAGTACTTC. It is translated as CASSENSAAYEQYF.

The rearrangement links TRBV19 to TRBJ2-6, with D possibly being TRBD2 (6 bases). Germline V gives CDR1 LNHDA, CDR2 SQIVND (reference sequence). The CDR3 runs 15 residues. The ends were cut back, 7 bases at V and 2 bases at J, with 12 bases in the middle. The CDR3 DNA reads as TGTGCCAGTACCGTCTCGGGGGCTGGGGCCAACGTCCTGACTTTC. Translated: CASTVSGAGANVLTF. Based on the CDR3 plus reference TRBV19 and TRBJ2-6, the full variable domain is DGGITQSPKYLFRKEGQNVTLSCEQNLNHDAMYWYRQDPGQGLRLIYYSQIVNDFQKGDIAEGYSVSREKKESFPLTVTSAQKNPTAFYLCASTVSGAGANVLTFGAGSRLTVL.

CDR3 amino acids: CASSESTRWYTQYF. The CDR3, as DNA: TGCGCCAGCAGTGAGTCGACTCGATGGTATACGCAGTATTTT. The V call is TRBV10-1, the J call TRBJ2-3; D not certain. V dropped 0 bases and J dropped 7 bases, with 11 bases sitting between them. This CDR3 has 14 amino acids. The V gene's germline CDR1 is WNHNN and CDR2 SYGVQD (reference sequence).

The chain is built from TRBV4-2 and TRBJ2-7; 8 bases are shared with TRBD1. Germline CDR1 is LGHNA and CDR2 is YNFKEQ. The CDR3 sequence is 14 residues long. Trimming removed 1 base from V and 6 bases from J; junction bases left unmatched: 5. CDR3 DNA: TGTGCCAGCAGCCAAGTTGGGCAGGGGGCCGAGCAGTACTTC. Translation gives CASSQVGQGAEQYF.

This rearrangement joins TRBV9 to TRBJ2-7, with 9 nucleotides matching TRBD1. Germline CDR1 and CDR2: SGDLS and YYNGEE. CDR3 size: 15 residues. The V and J ends lost 1 base and 5 bases, in that order; junction bases with no gene match: 7. The CDR3 spells CASSVPGQGGDEQYF. In DNA form, the CDR3 reads TGTGCCAGCAGCGTACCGGGACAGGGAGGGGACGAGCAGTACTTC. Combining the CDR3 with reference TRBV9 and TRBJ2-7 gives the whole variable domain DSGVTQTPKHLITATGQRVTLRCSPRSGDLSVYWYQQSLDQGLQFLIQYYNGEERAKGNILERFSAQQFPDLHSELNLSSLELGDSALYFCASSVPGQGGDEQYFGPGTRLTVT.

The rearrangement uses TRBV7-6 and TRBJ1-4; 9 nucleotides align to TRBD1. The V gene end was trimmed by 5 bases and the J gene end by 8 bases; junction bases not matched to a gene: 6. Looked up from germline, CDR1 is SGHVS and CDR2 is FNYEAQ. The CDR3 consists of 14 residues. The DNA of the CDR3 is TGTGCCAGCAGCCCGGACAGGGGATACGAAAAACTGTTTTTT. Translation: CASSPDRGYEKLFF.

The chain has TRBV5-4 and TRBJ2-1; perhaps TRBD2 as D (6 bases). CDR1 and CDR2 from the germline V gene are SGHNT and YYREEE (reference sequence). Trimming cost V 5 bases and J 4 bases, with 10 bases left between them. This CDR3 has 13 residues. CDR3 sequence reads: CASREGGYNEQFF. The DNA for the CDR3 is TGTGCCAGCAGGGAAGGAGGGTACAATGAGCAGTTCTTC.

This rearrangement joins TRBV5-6 to TRBJ1-2; maybe TRBD1 (5 bases). CDR3 length equals 15 residues. Germline V gene sequence: CDR1 SGHDT, CDR2 YYEEEE. V lost 4 bases to trimming and J lost 2 bases, with 15 bases between them. CDR3 sequence reads: CASSLGTTGNYGYTF. CDR3 in DNA: TGTGCCAGCAGCCTCGGGACTACGGGAAACTATGGCTACACCTTC.

The chain combines TRBV7-3 with TRBJ2-1, with D perhaps matching TRBD1 (6 bases). V was clipped by 1 base and J by 4 bases, with 11 bases between them. The CDR3 is made up of 15 amino acids. Germline CDR1 SGHTA, CDR2 FQGTGA. CDR3 nucleotide sequence: TGTGCCAGCAGCTTAAGGGAAGGGGGTTACAATGAGCAGTTCTTC. Translating it yields CASSLREGGYNEQFF.

This clone was recorded only once. At one end, the junction sequence differs from germline, possibly due to a read error. The rearrangement links TRBV7-9 to TRBJ1-1; D is unclear. Germline CDR1 is SEHNR and CDR2 is FQNEAQ (reference sequence). This CDR3 spans 12 amino acids. The CDR3 sequence: CSSSSGRPEAFF. For the CDR3, the DNA is TGTTCCAGCAGCTCTGGGAGGCCTGAAGCTTTCTTT.

The V and J genes are TRBV7-9 and TRBJ2-3; D may be TRBD1 (6 bases). The CDR3 contains 16 residues. V was cut by 5 bases and J by 1 base, with 16 bases left in between. In germline, CDR1 is SEHNR, CDR2 FQNEAQ (reference sequence). DNA of the CDR3: TGTGCCAGCAGCCCCCCAGGGGTTCGCGGCACAGATACGCAGTATTTT. This sequence encodes CASSPPGVRGTDTQYF. Complete variable domain (other parts from reference TRBV7-9 and TRBJ2-3): DTGVSQNPRHKITKRGQNVTFRCDPISEHNRLYWYRQTLGQGPEFLTYFQNEAQLEKSRLLSDRFSAERPKGSFSTLEIQRTEQGDSAMYLCASSPPGVRGTDTQYFGPGTRLTVL.

CDR3 sequence: CASSLLSSGGNIRTPDTQYF. CDR3 coding DNA: TGTGCCAGCAGCTTACTTAGTAGCGGGGGGAATATACGGACCCCAGATACGCAGTATTTT. V is TRBV7-6 and J is TRBJ2-3, with 10 bases fitting TRBD2. Germline V gene lookup returns CDR1 SGHVS and CDR2 FNYEAQ. V lost 2 bases to trimming and J lost 4 bases; unmatched junction nucleotides: 18. The CDR3 is made up of 20 amino acids.

This clone was counted only a few times. The V gene is TRBV9, the J gene TRBJ1-6; 7 bases are shared with TRBD1. V was pared by 7 bases and J by 10 bases, with 5 bases of the junction left unmatched. CDR1 and CDR2 from the germline V gene are SGDLS and YYNGEE. The CDR3 totals 12 residues. CDR3 sequence (DNA): TGTGCCAGCGGAGGGGGCCGGTCACCCCTCCACTTT. The encoded protein is CASGGGRSPLHF.

A few counts support this clone. The J gene is TRBJ2-5, the V gene TRBV30; 11 nucleotides agree with TRBD2. CDR3 size: 19 residues. Germline V gene sequence: CDR1 GTSNPN, CDR2 SVGIG (reference sequence). V dropped 3 bases and J dropped 7; count of bases not matched to a gene: 22. Written as DNA, the CDR3 is TGTGCCTGGAGCATGGGTCTGTCTAGCGGGGGGACGGAAAGAGGGACCCAGTACTTC. This gives the protein CAWSMGLSSGGTERGTQYF.

The chain combines TRBV28 with TRBJ1-4, with 7 bases that match TRBD1. CDR1 is MDHEN and CDR2 is SYDVKM in the germline V gene. The junction had 6 bases not matched to a gene; V was cut back by 5 bases and J by 6 bases. This CDR3 has 14 residues. The CDR3 region is CASSGGGYDEKLFF. CDR3 coding DNA: TGTGCCAGCAGTGGAGGGGGCTATGATGAAAAACTGTTTTTT.